This is a list of T cell receptor beta chains from one sample in a study of T-cell memory formation after mild COVID-19. TCRdb re-called the 5' RACE reads with MiXCR, one entry per CDR3 protein. The data show roughly 130,000 distinct CDR3 sequences, over 15% seen once. The sequenced material came from PBMCs or a T cell subset sorted from them (not recorded which). These receptors were obtained from a man aged 18-30 years who had mild COVID-19 (a few samples of this study predate the infection). Cell type and time point are not known. Both conserved end residues are part of each CDR3. Fields, in order: clone size, D gene, V gene, J gene, CDR3 DNA, CDR3 protein. D genes are given only for firm matches. The size field is filled for only some rows; it gives once, few, many or a size class.

>.|TRBD1|TRBV18|TRBJ2-1
TGTGCCAGCTCACCACCCGGACAGGGGTTCAATGAGCAGTTCTTC
CASSPPGQGFNEQFF
>.|TRBD1|TRBV6-4|TRBJ2-3
TGTGCCAGCAGTGAGACAGGGGGGAGGACAGATACGCAGTATTTT
CASSETGGRTDTQYF
>many|.|TRBV5-1|TRBJ2-7
TGCGCCAGCAGCATGGGTCTCTGGGGCGAGCTAGTCTCCGACGAGCAGTACTTC
CASSMGLWGELVSDEQYF
>many|TRBD2|TRBV4-3|TRBJ2-1
TGCGCCAGCAGCCAGGATACCCCCGTAGCGGCGGGGGGGTTCAATGAGCAGTTCTTC
CASSQDTPVAAGGFNEQFF
>many|TRBD1|TRBV5-1|TRBJ1-1
TGCGCCAGCAGCTTGGTAGGGACAGGGGTGCGAAAGGGGAACACTGAAGCTTTCTTT
CASSLVGTGVRKGNTEAFF
>few|TRBD1|TRBV5-6|TRBJ2-1
TGTGCCAGCAGCTTGGACAGGGGCTTTATAGGTGAGCAGTTCTTC
CASSLDRGFIGEQFF
>.|TRBD2|TRBV4-3|TRBJ2-3
TGCGCCAGCAGCCGCCTCGGAGCGGGGGGCACAGATACGCAGTATTTT
CASSRLGAGGTDTQYF
>.|TRBD2|TRBV5-1|TRBJ2-3
TGCGCCAGCAGCGGTCTAGCGGGGGGCGCAGATACGCAGTATTTT
CASSGLAGGADTQYF
>.|.|TRBV5-8|TRBJ2-1
TGTGCCAGCAGGCCGGAGCCCCTGTTGGATGAGCAGTTCTTC
CASRPEPLLDEQFF
>many|.|TRBV18|TRBJ2-5
TGTGCCAGCTCACCAGAAGAGACCCAGTACTTC
CASSPEETQYF
>.|.|TRBV3-1|TRBJ2-7
TGTGCCAGCAGCCCTTCAGTGACAGAAACAGGGGAGCAGTACTTC
CASSPSVTETGEQYF
>few|TRBD2|TRBV20-1|TRBJ2-1
TGCAGTGCCCCTTCCAGCGGGGGTAACAATGAGCAGTTCTTC
CSAPSSGGNNEQFF
>once|.|TRBV5-1|TRBJ2-7
TGCGCCAGCAGCTCGCCTTCCTACAATGAGCAGTACTTC
CASSSPSYNEQYF
>.|.|TRBV7-2|TRBJ1-4
TGTGCCAGCAGCCAAACAGGGACCAGTACGGAAAAACTGTTTTTT
CASSQTGTSTEKLFF
>.|TRBD1|TRBV25-1|TRBJ2-3
TGTGCCAGCAGTGCAACGCCGGGACAGACCACAGATACGCAGTATTTT
CASSATPGQTTDTQYF
>.|TRBD1|TRBV2|TRBJ2-3
TGTGCCAGCAGTCTACAGGGGGCGCAGGCAGATACGCAGTATTTT
CASSLQGAQADTQYF
>once|.|TRBV3-1|TRBJ1-3
TGTGCCAGCAGCCAAGCATCCCGGGGGCACGGTGGAAACACCATATATTTT
CASSQASRGHGGNTIYF
>.|.|TRBV4-1|TRBJ2-1
TGCGCCAGCAGCTCCAGAGGAGGGCAGTCCTCATCCGAGCAGTTCTTC
CASSSRGGQSSSEQFF
>few|TRBD1|TRBV20-1|TRBJ2-5
TGCAGTGCTTTTGGGACAGCAAAGCTACAAGAGACCCAGTACTTC
CSAFGTAKLQETQYF
>few|.|TRBV10-3|TRBJ2-2
TGTGCCATCCGGGCGGCGCGCGACACCGGGGAGCTGTTTTTT
CAIRAARDTGELFF
>.|.|TRBV11-2|TRBJ2-1
TGTGCCAGCAGCTTAGACCTCCACAATGAGCAGTTCTTC
CASSLDLHNEQFF
>.|.|TRBV4-1|TRBJ1-1
TGCGCCAGCAGCCACGCTCGACTCCGTGGGGCGAACACTGAAGCTTTCTTT
CASSHARLRGANTEAFF
>.|.|TRBV24-1|TRBJ2-5
TGTGCCACCAGTGATCTGTTAGGAGAGACCCAGTACTTC
CATSDLLGETQYF
>few|.|TRBV20-1|TRBJ1-5
TGCAGTGCTATTTCAGGGACCAATCAGCCCCAGCATTTT
CSAISGTNQPQHF
>.|TRBD1|TRBV20-1|TRBJ2-5
TGCAGTGCGAGTAGACAGGGGGCCCAAGAGACCCAGTACTTC
CSASRQGAQETQYF
>.|TRBD2|TRBV15|TRBJ2-5
TGTGCCACCAGCAGAGATCGGGAGGGATTAGAGACCCAGTACTTC
CATSRDREGLETQYF
>.|.|TRBV12-3/TRBV12-4|TRBJ1-5
TGTGCCAGCAGACCTCGGCCCCAGCATTTT
CASRPRPQHF
>.|.|TRBV6-6|TRBJ1-5
TGTGCCAGCAGTTACTCCGGCCAGACCAATGTCGGTCAGCCCCAGCATTTT
CASSYSGQTNVGQPQHF
>.|TRBD1|TRBV6-6|TRBJ1-6
TGTGCCAGCAGCGACGCGGGACAGGGACTATCACCCCTCCACTTT
CASSDAGQGLSPLHF